This T cell receptor beta chain was identified in a study of blood T cell repertoires in COVID-19. Looking at the study overall: COVID-19 samples from acute and convalescent phases originated in the United States, Italy and Spain. The cDNA or gDNA used as material had been derived from T cells, B-cell-depleted T cells, or PBMCs.

Original data processing: Estimated nucleated cell counts came from reference gene primer amplification. Profiling relied on immunoSEQ multiplex PCR, and the TCRdb table lists in-frame clones only, not all of them. The D gene and trimming were derived from the DNA, and the V and J assignments and clone size from that table. The profile covers about 150,000 clones, with around 86% appearing a single time and less than 3.5% taken by the ten largest. The TCR sequence derives from a man in his 70s with acute or convalescent COVID-19. Sequencing used peripheral blood.

The CDR3 DNA reads TGCGCCAGCAGCTTGGCCGTCGGCACAGATACGCAGTATTTT. As protein: CASSLAVGTDTQYF. This rearrangement joins TRBV5-1 to TRBJ2-3; no clear D. CDR3 length: 14 amino acids. V was clipped by 0 bases and J by 1 base, with 6 bases between them. In germline, CDR1 is SGHRS, CDR2 YFSETQ.